This T cell receptor (beta chain) is from a study of T cells in Graves' hyperthyroidism and ophthalmopathy. Study-wide results and caveats: Patients with ophthalmopathy were separated from those with stable hyperthyroidism by a 13 V-J model.

There were TCR beta CDR3 regions amplified from RNA transcripts. A first-round RT-PCR of the TCR CDR3 used the HTBI primer set. TCRdb used MiXCR to reprocess the multiplex PCR reads, holding one entry per CDR3 protein. The table lists under 350,000 distinct CDR3 sequences, about 17% of them singletons, with about 51% in the top ten. Exclusion criteria comprised uncontrolled infection, other autoimmune disease, pregnancy or lactation. At least ten counts were recorded for this clonotype. Its antigen is undetermined. Germline V gene data show CDR1 as SEHNR and CDR2 as FQNEAQ (reference sequence). CDR3 length equals 15 residues. The V end lost 0 bases, the J end lost 6 bases, and 11 bases lay between the germline ends.

The material sequenced was blood. The sequence was obtained from an older woman with Graves' ophthalmopathy. The chain uses TRBV7-9 and TRBJ2-2; TRBD1 might be the D (6 bases). CDR3 sequence: CASSLAWTAAGELFF. Written as DNA, the CDR3 is TGTGCCAGCAGCTTAGCGTGGACAGCTGCCGGGGAGCTGTTTTTT. The entire variable domain, with the rest obtained from reference TRBV7-9 and TRBJ2-2, is as follows: DTGVSQNPRHKITKRGQNVTFRCDPISEHNRLYWYRQTLGQGPEFLTYFQNEAQLEKSRLLSDRFSAERPKGSFSTLEIQRTEQGDSAMYLCASSLAWTAAGELFFGEGSRLTVL.